A selection of T cell receptor beta chains follows, all from one sample in a study of blood T cell repertoires in COVID-19. This table comes from immunoSEQ multiplex PCR, and its TCRdb copy is limited to in-frame clones, with some not included. The repertoire consists of 150,000 to 180,000 clones, with roughly 89% occurring once and the leading ten covering under 0.6%. What was sequenced was peripheral blood. These receptors were obtained from a man aged 50 to 60 with acute or convalescent COVID-19. CDR3s include the opening cysteine and the closing phenylalanine or tryptophan. Fields, in order: V gene, D gene, J gene, clone size, CDR3 protein, CDR3 DNA. A D gene is named only where the DNA matches it firmly. Clone size is given for some rows only: seen once, a few or many times, or a class if the clone is expanded.

>TRBV10-3|TRBD1|TRBJ2-7|once
CAISDTGQGPYEQYF
TGTGCCATCAGTGACACGGGACAGGGACCCTACGAGCAGTACTTC
>TRBV6-5|TRBD1|TRBJ1-6|once
CASTYGQGSNSPLHF
TGTGCCAGCACTTACGGACAGGGCAGTAATTCACCCCTCCACTTT
>TRBV5-1|TRBD1|TRBJ2-1|.
CASSQDRGQGFF
TGCGCCAGCAGCCAAGACAGGGGGCAAGGATTCTTC
>TRBV2|TRBD2|TRBJ2-3|.
CASILAGVTDTQYF
TGTGCCAGCATTTTAGCGGGGGTCACAGATACGCAGTATTTT
>TRBV7-2|TRBD2|TRBJ2-5|.
CASSLNSGGETQYF
TGTGCCAGCAGCTTGAATAGCGGGGGGGAGACCCAGTACTTC
>TRBV11-2|TRBD2|TRBJ2-5|.
CASSLGVAGFDTQYF
TGTGCCAGCAGCTTAGGGGTAGCGGGATTCGACACCCAGTACTTC
>TRBV19|TRBD1|TRBJ2-2|.
CASTKTGKHTGELFF
TGTGCCAGTACAAAGACAGGGAAACACACCGGGGAGCTGTTTTTT
>TRBV30|.|TRBJ2-2|.
CAWSVTGITGELFF
TGTGCCTGGAGTGTAACCGGGATCACCGGGGAGCTGTTTTTT
>TRBV28|.|TRBJ2-7|.
CASRTSGTPWEEQYF
TGTGCCAGCAGAACTTCCGGGACTCCATGGGAGGAGCAGTACTTC
>TRBV25-1|.|TRBJ2-1|.
CASSEYSPYEQFF
TGTGCCAGCAGTGAATATAGCCCCTATGAGCAGTTCTTC
>TRBV7-2|.|TRBJ2-1|.
CASSPRLVDEQFF
TGTGCCAGCAGCCCCAGACTAGTGGATGAGCAGTTCTTC
>TRBV28|TRBD2|TRBJ2-7|.
CATSGRAGEQYF
TGTGCCACCAGCGGGAGGGCCGGTGAGCAGTACTTC
>TRBV2|TRBD2|TRBJ2-7|.
CASDLGLRHEQYF
TGTGCCAGCGACTTGGGACTACGGCACGAGCAGTACTTC
>TRBV27|.|TRBJ1-6|few
CASSAREGSPLHF
TGTGCCAGCAGTGCCCGGGAGGGATCACCCCTCCACTTT
>TRBV4-1|.|TRBJ1-6|few
CASSQDLGGPGGPLHF
TGCGCCAGCAGCCAAGATCTCGGCGGCCCCGGGGGACCCCTCCACTTT
>TRBV28|.|TRBJ1-2|once
CASREAGRGDYGYTF
TGTGCCAGCAGGGAGGCGGGCAGGGGCGACTATGGCTACACCTTC
>TRBV2|TRBD2|TRBJ2-1|.
CASSESSGVNEQFF
TGTGCCAGCAGTGAGTCTAGCGGGGTCAATGAGCAGTTCTTC
>TRBV5-6|TRBD1|TRBJ1-2|.
CASSPGTGGNYGYTF
TGTGCCAGCAGCCCCGGGACAGGGGGCAACTATGGCTACACCTTC
>TRBV4-2|TRBD2|TRBJ2-2|few
CASSQDRLAGGELFF
TGTGCCAGCAGCCAAGATCGACTAGCGGGCGGGGAGCTGTTTTTT
>TRBV29-1|.|TRBJ2-5|.
CSVELTFGHRETQYF
TGCAGCGTTGAATTGACTTTTGGGCACAGGGAGACCCAGTACTTC
>TRBV9|.|TRBJ1-5|few
CASSVTPYSNQPQHF
TGTGCCAGCAGCGTAACTCCTTATAGCAATCAGCCCCAGCATTTT
>TRBV6-5|TRBD2|TRBJ2-2|.
CASSGRATGELFF
TGTGCCAGCAGCGGGAGGGCCACCGGGGAGCTGTTTTTT
>TRBV3-1/TRBV3-2|.|TRBJ1-2|once
CASSKNLYVGGYGYTF
TGTGCCAGCAGCAAAAACCTCTACGTTGGAGGATATGGCTACACCTTC
>TRBV7-9|TRBD2|TRBJ2-2|.
CASGSRLAGSGTGELFF
TGTGCCAGCGGCTCGCGACTAGCGGGGTCGGGCACCGGGGAGCTGTTTTTT
>TRBV5-1|TRBD1|TRBJ2-2|.
CASSLLGTDNTGELFF
TGCGCCAGCAGCTTGTTGGGGACAGATAACACCGGGGAGCTGTTTTTT
>TRBV19|TRBD2|TRBJ2-1|once
CASSTSGGEQFF
TGTGCCAGTAGTACTAGCGGGGGTGAGCAGTTCTTC
>TRBV18|TRBD1|TRBJ2-7|.
CASSPGQESSYEQYF
TGTGCCAGCTCACCCGGACAGGAGAGCTCCTACGAGCAGTACTTC
>TRBV4-2|TRBD2|TRBJ2-2|.
CASSQEVWGLAGGTGELFF
TGTGCCAGCAGCCAAGAGGTTTGGGGACTAGCGGGAGGGACCGGGGAGCTGTTTTTT
>TRBV18|TRBD1|TRBJ1-2|.
CASSPGQGADYGYTF
TGTGCCAGCTCACCAGGACAGGGGGCGGACTATGGCTACACCTTC
>TRBV7-9|TRBD2|TRBJ2-2|.
CASSPLAGVNTGELFF
TGTGCCAGCAGCCCCCTAGCGGGTGTTAACACCGGGGAGCTGTTTTTT
>TRBV2|TRBD1|TRBJ1-2|.
CASSSGTENYGYTF
TGTGCCAGCAGCTCCGGGACAGAAAACTATGGCTACACCTTC
>TRBV5-1|.|TRBJ2-1|few
CASSLVAKNNEQFF
TGCGCCAGCAGCTTGGTGGCAAAGAACAATGAGCAGTTCTTC
>TRBV7-9|TRBD2|TRBJ2-1|.
CASSLVRLAAYNEQFF
TGTGCCAGCAGCTTAGTACGCCTAGCGGCCTACAATGAGCAGTTCTTC
>TRBV28|.|TRBJ1-6|.
CASKSQGSPLHF
TGTGCCAGCAAGAGCCAGGGTTCACCCCTCCACTTT
>TRBV2|TRBD1|TRBJ2-5|.
CASNPGTGTGTQYF
TGTGCCAGCAATCCCGGGACAGGGACAGGGACCCAGTACTTC
>TRBV5-4|TRBD1|TRBJ2-1|.
CASSPGGRGPYNEQFF
TGTGCCAGCAGCCCGGGCGGTAGGGGGCCCTACAATGAGCAGTTCTTC
>TRBV13|TRBD1|TRBJ2-1|.
CASTQQGSYSYNEQFF
TGTGCCAGCACCCAACAGGGGTCGTACTCCTACAATGAGCAGTTCTTC
>TRBV10-1|TRBD1|TRBJ2-3|.
CASRGQGATDTQYF
TGCGCCAGCAGAGGACAGGGGGCCACAGATACGCAGTATTTT
>TRBV2|.|TRBJ1-2|.
CASSVTPNYGYTF
TGTGCCAGCAGTGTGACACCCAACTATGGCTACACCTTC
>TRBV27|TRBD2|TRBJ2-7|once
CASSLRRELNEQYF
TGTGCCAGCAGTTTGAGGCGGGAGCTCAACGAGCAGTACTTC
>TRBV5-4|.|TRBJ2-7|.
CASSLAGRGEQYF
TGTGCCAGCAGCTTGGCAGGCAGGGGCGAGCAGTACTTC
>TRBV28|.|TRBJ2-1|.
CASTAYGGLSSYNEQFF
TGTGCCAGCACGGCTTATGGCGGACTAAGCTCCTACAATGAGCAGTTCTTC
>TRBV7-3|TRBD1|TRBJ1-1|.
CASSLGQITEAFF
TGTGCCAGCAGCTTGGGACAGATCACTGAAGCTTTCTTT
>TRBV6-6|.|TRBJ1-5|.
CASSSQQGYGQPQHF
TGTGCCAGCAGTTCCCAACAGGGATACGGGCAGCCCCAGCATTTT
>TRBV21-1|.|TRBJ2-6|.
CASSIHKRLHAGANVLTF
TGTGCCAGCAGCATTCACAAAAGACTGCACGCTGGGGCCAACGTCCTGACTTTC
>TRBV7-8|.|TRBJ2-1|once
CASSPRVAGLTYNEQFF
TGTGCCAGCAGCCCTAGGGTGGCGGGGCTTACCTACAATGAGCAGTTCTTC
>TRBV19|.|TRBJ1-6|.
CASSNRKNSPLHF
TGTGCCAGTAGTAACAGGAAAAATTCACCCCTCCACTTT
>TRBV6-6|TRBD1|TRBJ2-3|.
CASSYVAGTGDDTQYF
TGTGCCAGCAGTTACGTGGCGGGGACAGGGGACGATACGCAGTATTTT
>TRBV5-4|.|TRBJ2-1|.
CASSPYVNGNEQFF
TGTGCCAGCAGCCCGTACGTGAACGGGAATGAGCAGTTCTTC
>TRBV28|TRBD2|TRBJ2-7|.
CASRLSGNHEQYF
TGTGCCAGCAGACTTAGCGGGAATCACGAGCAGTACTTC
>TRBV19|.|TRBJ1-5|once
CASSMEGTVNQPQHF
TGTGCCAGTAGTATGGAGGGGACTGTCAATCAGCCCCAGCATTTT